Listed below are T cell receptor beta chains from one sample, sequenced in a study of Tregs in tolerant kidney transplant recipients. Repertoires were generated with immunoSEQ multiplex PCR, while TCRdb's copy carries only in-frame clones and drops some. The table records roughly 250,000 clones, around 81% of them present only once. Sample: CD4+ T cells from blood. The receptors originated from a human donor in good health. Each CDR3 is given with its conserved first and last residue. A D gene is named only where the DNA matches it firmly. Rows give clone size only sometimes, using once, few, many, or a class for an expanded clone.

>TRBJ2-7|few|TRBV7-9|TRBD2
CASSSTPSGEQYF
TGTGCCAGCAGCTCAACTCCTAGCGGAGAGCAGTACTTC
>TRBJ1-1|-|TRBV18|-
CASSRNRANTEAFF
TGTGCCAGCTCCCGGAACAGGGCGAACACTGAAGCTTTCTTT
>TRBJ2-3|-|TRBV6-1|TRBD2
CASSASGTSTDTQYF
TGTGCCAGCAGCGCTAGCGGTACGAGCACAGATACGCAGTATTTT
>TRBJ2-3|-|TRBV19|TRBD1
CASSNLGQPSTDTQYF
TGTGCCAGTAGTAACCTGGGACAGCCAAGCACAGATACGCAGTATTTT
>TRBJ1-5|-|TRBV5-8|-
CASSPDGNSNQPQHF
TGTGCCAGCAGCCCGGACGGAAATAGCAATCAGCCCCAGCATTTT
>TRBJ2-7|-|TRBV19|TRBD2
CASRSSGSNYEQYF
TGTGCCAGTCGATCTAGCGGGAGTAACTACGAGCAGTACTTC
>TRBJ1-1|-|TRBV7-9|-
CASSLVTALNTEAFF
TGTGCCAGCAGCTTAGTGACAGCTCTGAACACTGAAGCTTTCTTT
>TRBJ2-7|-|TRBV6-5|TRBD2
CASSYAGLAGQQYF
TGTGCCAGCAGTTATGCCGGACTAGCGGGCCAGCAGTACTTC
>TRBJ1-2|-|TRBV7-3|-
CASSLTGRENYGYTF
TGTGCCAGCAGCTTAACCGGCAGGGAGAACTATGGCTACACCTTC
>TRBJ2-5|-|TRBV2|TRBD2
CASRRSGGAVETQYF
TGTGCCAGCAGACGCAGCGGGGGGGCGGTCGAGACCCAGTACTTC
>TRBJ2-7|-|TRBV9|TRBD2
CASSVTAGSYEQYF
TGTGCCAGCAGCGTAACAGCGGGATCCTACGAGCAGTACTTC
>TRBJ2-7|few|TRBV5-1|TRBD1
CASSLGPHTGGAEQYF
TGCGCCAGCAGCTTGGGCCCCCACACAGGGGGCGCGGAGCAGTACTTC
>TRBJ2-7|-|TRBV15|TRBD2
CATSRDRASGIYEQYF
TGTGCCACCAGCAGAGATCGAGCTAGCGGGATCTACGAGCAGTACTTC
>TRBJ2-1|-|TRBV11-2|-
CATQKSSYNEQFF
TGTGCCACCCAGAAGAGCTCCTACAATGAGCAGTTCTTC
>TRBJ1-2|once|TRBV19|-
CASRQTLLGGGYTF
TGTGCCAGTAGACAAACCCTTCTCGGGGGCGGCTACACCTTC
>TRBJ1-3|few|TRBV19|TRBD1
CATQGLFGNTIYF
TGTGCCACACAGGGGTTGTTTGGAAACACCATATATTTT
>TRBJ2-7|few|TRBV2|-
CASSHPLGQYF
TGTGCCAGCAGTCATCCCCTGGGGCAGTACTTC
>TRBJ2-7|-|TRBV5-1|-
CASSFQGTTYEQYF
TGCGCCAGCAGCTTTCAGGGGACAACCTACGAGCAGTACTTC
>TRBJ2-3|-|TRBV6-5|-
CASSYKDWSTDTQYF
TGTGCCAGCAGTTACAAGGACTGGAGCACAGATACGCAGTATTTT
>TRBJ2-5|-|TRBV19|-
CASSMRQGQETQYF
TGTGCCAGTAGTATGCGGCAGGGGCAGGAGACCCAGTACTTC
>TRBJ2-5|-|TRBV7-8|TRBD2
CASSSVGLAGAQETQYF
TGTGCCAGCAGCTCGGTGGGACTAGCGGGGGCCCAAGAGACCCAGTACTTC
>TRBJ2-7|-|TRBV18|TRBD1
CASSLTGTGGDEQYF
TGTGCCAGCTCACTTACCGGGACAGGGGGCGACGAGCAGTACTTC
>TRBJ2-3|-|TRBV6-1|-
CASSEPTRDTQYF
TGTGCCAGCAGTGAACCCACTCGAGATACGCAGTATTTT
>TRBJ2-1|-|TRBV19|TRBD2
CASSLLAGMDEQFF
TGTGCCAGTAGCCTACTAGCGGGAATGGATGAGCAGTTCTTC